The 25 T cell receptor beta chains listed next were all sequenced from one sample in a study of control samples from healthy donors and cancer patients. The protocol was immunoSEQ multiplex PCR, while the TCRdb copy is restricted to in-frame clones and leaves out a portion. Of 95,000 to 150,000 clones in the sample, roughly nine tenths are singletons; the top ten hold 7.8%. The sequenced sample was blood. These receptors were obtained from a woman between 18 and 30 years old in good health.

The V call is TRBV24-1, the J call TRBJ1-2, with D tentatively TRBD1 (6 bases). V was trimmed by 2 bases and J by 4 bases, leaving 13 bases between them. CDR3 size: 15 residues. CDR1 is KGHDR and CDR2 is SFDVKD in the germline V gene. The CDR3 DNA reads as TGTGCCACCAGTGATTCCTACAGGGAACCCTATGGCTACACCTTC. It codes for CATSDSYREPYGYTF.

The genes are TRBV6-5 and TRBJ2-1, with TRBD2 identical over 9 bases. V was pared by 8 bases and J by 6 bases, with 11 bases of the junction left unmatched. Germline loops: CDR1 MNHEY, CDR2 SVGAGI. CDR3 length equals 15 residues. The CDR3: CASGRFQRGANEQFF. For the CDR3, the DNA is TGTGCCAGCGGCCGGTTCCAGCGGGGGGCCAATGAGCAGTTCTTC.

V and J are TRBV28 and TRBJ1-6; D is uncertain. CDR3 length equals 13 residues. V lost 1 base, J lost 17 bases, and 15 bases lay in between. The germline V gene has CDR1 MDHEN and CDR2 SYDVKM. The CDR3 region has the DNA TGTGCCAGCAGTTTATTTCAGAGTAAGGTTTTCCACTTT. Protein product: CASSLFQSKVFHF.

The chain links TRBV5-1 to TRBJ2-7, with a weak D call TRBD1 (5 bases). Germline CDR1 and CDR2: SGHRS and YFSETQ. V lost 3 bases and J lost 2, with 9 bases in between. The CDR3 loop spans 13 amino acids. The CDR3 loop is CASSWGPTYEQYF. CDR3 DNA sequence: TGCGCCAGCAGCTGGGGCCCAACCTACGAGCAGTACTTC. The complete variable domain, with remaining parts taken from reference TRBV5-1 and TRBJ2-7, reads KAGVTQTPRYLIKTRGQQVTLSCSPISGHRSVSWYQQTPGQGLQFLFEYFSETQRNKGNFPGRFSGRQFSNSRSEMNVSTLELGDSALYLCASSWGPTYEQYFGPGTRLTVT.

The DNA of the CDR3 is TGTGCCAGTAGTATCATGGGGACCTACGAGCAGTACTTC. This encodes CASSIMGTYEQYF. The rearrangement uses TRBV19 and TRBJ2-7; D is undetermined. The CDR3 is 13 residues long. Germline assignment: CDR1 LNHDA and CDR2 SQIVND (reference sequence). V was clipped by 3 bases and J by 2 bases, with 8 bases between them.

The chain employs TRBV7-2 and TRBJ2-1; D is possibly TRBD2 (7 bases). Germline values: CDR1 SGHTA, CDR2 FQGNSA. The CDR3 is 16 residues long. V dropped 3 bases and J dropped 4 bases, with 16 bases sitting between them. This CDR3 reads CASSLVGGRSYNEQFF. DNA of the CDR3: TGTGCCAGCAGCTTGGTCGGGGGGCGATCATACAATGAGCAGTTCTTC.

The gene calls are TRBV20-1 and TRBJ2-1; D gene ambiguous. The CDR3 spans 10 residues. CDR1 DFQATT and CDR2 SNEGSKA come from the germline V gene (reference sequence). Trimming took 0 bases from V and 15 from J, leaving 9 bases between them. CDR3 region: CSARDKNTFF. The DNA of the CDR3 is TGCAGTGCTAGAGATAAAAATACGTTCTTC.

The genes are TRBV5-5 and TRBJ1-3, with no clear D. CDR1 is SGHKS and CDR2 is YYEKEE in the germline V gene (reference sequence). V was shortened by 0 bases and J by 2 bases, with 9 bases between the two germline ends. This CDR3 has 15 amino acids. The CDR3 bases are TGTGCCAGCAGCTTGGTGGTAGCACCTGGAAACACCATATATTTT. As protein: CASSLVVAPGNTIYF.

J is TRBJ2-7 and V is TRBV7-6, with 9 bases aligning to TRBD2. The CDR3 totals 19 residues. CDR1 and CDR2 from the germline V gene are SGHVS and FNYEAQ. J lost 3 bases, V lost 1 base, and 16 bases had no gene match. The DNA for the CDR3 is TGTGCCAGCAGCTTAGGCCGCAGATTAGCGGGAGAGAGACACTACGAGCAGTACTTC. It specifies CASSLGRRLAGERHYEQYF.

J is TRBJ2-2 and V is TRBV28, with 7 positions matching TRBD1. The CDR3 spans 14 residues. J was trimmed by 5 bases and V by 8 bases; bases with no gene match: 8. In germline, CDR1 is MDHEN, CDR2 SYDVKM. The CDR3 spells CASLGTERTGELFF. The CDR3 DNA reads TGTGCCAGCCTCGGGACAGAGAGGACCGGGGAGCTGTTTTTT.

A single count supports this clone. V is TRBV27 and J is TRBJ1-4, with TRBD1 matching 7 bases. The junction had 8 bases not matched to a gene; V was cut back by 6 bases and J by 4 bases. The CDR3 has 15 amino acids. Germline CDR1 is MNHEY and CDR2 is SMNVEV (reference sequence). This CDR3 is CASSSPGQYNEKLFF. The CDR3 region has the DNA TGTGCCAGCAGCTCCCCGGGACAGTATAATGAAAAACTGTTTTTT.

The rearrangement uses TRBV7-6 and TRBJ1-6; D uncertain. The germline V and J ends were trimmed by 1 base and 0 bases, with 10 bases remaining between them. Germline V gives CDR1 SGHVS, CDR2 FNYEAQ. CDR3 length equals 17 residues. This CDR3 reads CASSLEAWSSYNSPLHF. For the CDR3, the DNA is TGTGCCAGCAGCTTAGAAGCGTGGAGCTCCTATAATTCACCCCTCCACTTT.

CDR3 DNA sequence: TGTGCCAGCAGCCCTACAGGGGGCAGCCGCACAGATACGCAGTATTTT. Translated, it gives CASSPTGGSRTDTQYF. V and J are TRBV5-4 and TRBJ2-3; 9 bases are shared with TRBD1. Germline loops: CDR1 SGHNT, CDR2 YYREEE (reference sequence). This CDR3 contains 16 residues. J gave up 1 base and V 4 bases, and 7 bases lay outside the gene matches.

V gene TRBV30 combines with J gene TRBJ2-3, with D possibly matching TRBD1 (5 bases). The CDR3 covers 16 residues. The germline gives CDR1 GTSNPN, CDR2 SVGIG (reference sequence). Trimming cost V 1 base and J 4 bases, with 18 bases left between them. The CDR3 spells CAWSALDSSGPDTQYF. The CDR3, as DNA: TGTGCCTGGAGTGCCTTAGACAGTTCTGGACCAGATACGCAGTATTTT.

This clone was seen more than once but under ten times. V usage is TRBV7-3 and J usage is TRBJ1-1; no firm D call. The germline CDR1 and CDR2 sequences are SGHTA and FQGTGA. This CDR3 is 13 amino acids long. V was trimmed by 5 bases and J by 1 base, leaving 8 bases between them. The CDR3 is CASSRGANTEAFF. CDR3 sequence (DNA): TGTGCCAGCAGCCGGGGAGCGAACACTGAAGCTTTCTTT.

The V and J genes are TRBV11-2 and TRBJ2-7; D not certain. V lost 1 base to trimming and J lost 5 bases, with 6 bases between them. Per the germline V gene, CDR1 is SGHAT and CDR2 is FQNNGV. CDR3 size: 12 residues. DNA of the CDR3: TGTGCCAGCAGCTTAGTACTCGACGAGCAGTACTTC. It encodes CASSLVLDEQYF.

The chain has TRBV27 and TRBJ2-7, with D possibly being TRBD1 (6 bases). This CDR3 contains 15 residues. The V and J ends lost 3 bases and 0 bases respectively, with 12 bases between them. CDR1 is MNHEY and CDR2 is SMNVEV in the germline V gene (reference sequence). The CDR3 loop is CASSFKGVSSYEQYF. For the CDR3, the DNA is TGTGCCAGCAGTTTTAAGGGGGTGAGCTCCTACGAGCAGTACTTC.

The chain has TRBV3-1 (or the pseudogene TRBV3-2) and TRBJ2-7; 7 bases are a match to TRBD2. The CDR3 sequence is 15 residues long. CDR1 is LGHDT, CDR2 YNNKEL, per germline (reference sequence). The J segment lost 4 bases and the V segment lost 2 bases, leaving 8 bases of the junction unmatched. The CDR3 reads CASSQSKDGGYEQYF. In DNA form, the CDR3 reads TGTGCCAGCAGCCAAAGCAAGGACGGGGGGTACGAGCAGTACTTC.

The CDR3 spells CASSPLAPVVDTQYF. CDR3 DNA: TGTGCCAGCAGCCCCTTAGCTCCAGTGGTGGATACGCAGTATTTT. V usage is TRBV6-5 and J usage is TRBJ2-3; D gene ambiguous. The CDR3 sequence is 15 residues long. The V gene's germline CDR1 is MNHEY and CDR2 SVGAGI. V was clipped by 6 bases and J by 6 bases, with 19 bases between them.

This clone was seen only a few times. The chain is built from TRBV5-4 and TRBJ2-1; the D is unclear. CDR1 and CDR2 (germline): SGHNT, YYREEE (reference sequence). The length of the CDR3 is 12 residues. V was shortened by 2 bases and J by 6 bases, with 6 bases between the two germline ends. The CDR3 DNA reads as TGTGCCAGCAGCTTCGGGTTCAATGAGCAGTTCTTC. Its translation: CASSFGFNEQFF.

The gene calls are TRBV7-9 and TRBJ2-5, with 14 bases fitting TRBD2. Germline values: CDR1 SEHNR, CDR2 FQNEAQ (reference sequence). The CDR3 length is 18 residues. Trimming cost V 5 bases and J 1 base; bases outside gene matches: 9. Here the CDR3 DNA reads TGTGCCAGCAGCCCCGCCCCGACTAGCGGGAGGGCCCAAGAGACCCAGTACTTC. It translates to CASSPAPTSGRAQETQYF.

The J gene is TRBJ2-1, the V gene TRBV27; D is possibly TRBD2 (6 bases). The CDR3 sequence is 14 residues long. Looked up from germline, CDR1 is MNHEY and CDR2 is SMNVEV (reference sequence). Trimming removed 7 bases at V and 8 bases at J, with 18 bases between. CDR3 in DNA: TGTGCCAGCAACCCAATACTAGCCGCCGATGAGCAGTTCTTC. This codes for CASNPILAADEQFF.

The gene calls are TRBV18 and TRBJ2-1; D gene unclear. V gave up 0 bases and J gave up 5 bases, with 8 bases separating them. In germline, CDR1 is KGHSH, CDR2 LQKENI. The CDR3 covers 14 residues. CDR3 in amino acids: CASSPPQPHNEQFF. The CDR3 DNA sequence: TGTGCCAGCTCACCACCGCAGCCCCACAATGAGCAGTTCTTC.

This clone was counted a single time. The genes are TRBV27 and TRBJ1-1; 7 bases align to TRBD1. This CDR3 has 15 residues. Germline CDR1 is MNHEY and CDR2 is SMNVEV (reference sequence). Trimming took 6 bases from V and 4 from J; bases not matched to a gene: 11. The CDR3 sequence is CASRDIYRGGTEAFF. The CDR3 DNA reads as TGTGCCAGCAGGGATATTTACAGGGGCGGCACTGAAGCTTTCTTT.

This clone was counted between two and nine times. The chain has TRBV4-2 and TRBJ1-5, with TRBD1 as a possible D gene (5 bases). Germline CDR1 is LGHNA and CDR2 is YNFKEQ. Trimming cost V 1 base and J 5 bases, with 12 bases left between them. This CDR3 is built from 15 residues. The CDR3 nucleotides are TGTGCCAGCAGCCAAGGGGGAGGGGAAGATCAGCCCCAGCATTTT. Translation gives CASSQGGGEDQPQHF.